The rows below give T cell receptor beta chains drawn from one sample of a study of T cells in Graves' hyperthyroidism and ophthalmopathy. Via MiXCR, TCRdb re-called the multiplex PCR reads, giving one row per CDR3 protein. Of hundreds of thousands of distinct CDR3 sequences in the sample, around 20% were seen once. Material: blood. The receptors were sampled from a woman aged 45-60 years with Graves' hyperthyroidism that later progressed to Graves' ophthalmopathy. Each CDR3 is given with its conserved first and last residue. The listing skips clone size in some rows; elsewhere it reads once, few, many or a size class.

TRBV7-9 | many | CASSLVSRGGYEQYF
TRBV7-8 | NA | CASSLVEYGGTGPYEQYF
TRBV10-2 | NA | CASKLTYEQFF
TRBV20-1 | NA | CSARAGPPNTGELFF
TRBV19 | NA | CASSILGGGQYVPTGELFF
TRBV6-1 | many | CASSEDRGPLDYEQYF
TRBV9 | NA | CASSVGHSNTDTQYF
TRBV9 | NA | CASSVVPSYEQYF
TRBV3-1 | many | CASSHLVTAEQYF
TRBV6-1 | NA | CASNPYPEIANYGYTF
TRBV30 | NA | CAWSVGRSSGNTIYF
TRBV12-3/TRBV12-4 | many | CASSAGHLNSYEQYF
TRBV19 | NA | CASSILPGQLVYSNQPQHF
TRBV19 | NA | CASSSVRDTEAFF
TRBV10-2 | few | CASSEPSSYNEQFF
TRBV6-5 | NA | CASSYSISGSYGYTF
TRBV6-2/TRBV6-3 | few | CASSGGGQRNAQFF
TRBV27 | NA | CASSPPRGAGELFF
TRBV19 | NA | CASNPADSYGYTF
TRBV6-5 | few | CASSSGFKAGELFF
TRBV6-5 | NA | CASSYSFRDSNPPLHF
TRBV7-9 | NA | CASESSGGFRSYEQYF
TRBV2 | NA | CASIWDRGPVGELFF
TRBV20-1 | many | CSARVGGETQYF
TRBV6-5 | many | CASSYSRQINTEAFF
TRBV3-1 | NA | CASSQETSTGGSYGYTF
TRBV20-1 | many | CSARDTPQGTTNTGELFF
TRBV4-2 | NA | CASSQVAGGASDGYTF
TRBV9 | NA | CASSVVLAGVNEQFF
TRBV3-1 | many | CASSQADRGYTEAFF
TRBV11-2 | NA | CASSLDQPLNTEAFF